This passage covers 23 T cell receptor beta chains from one sample sequenced in a study of regulatory T cells in long-lasting Graves disease. Noted time point: persistent/refractory GD, antithyroid drugs over 5 years with positive TRAb. Following extraction of RNA from PBMCs, that RNA was used to make the TCR library. Construction of TCR beta libraries relied on iRepertoire HTBI primers and on Arm-PCR targeting CDR3 regions. TCRdb itself ran the multiplex PCR reads through MiXCR, one entry per CDR3 protein. The sample contains a few hundred thousand distinct CDR3 sequences, around a fifth of which appear only once. Material: peripheral blood mononuclear cells (PBMCs), obtained when the disease was refractory, from a patient treated with antithyroid drugs. These receptors were taken from a female donor with Graves disease.

This clonotype was detected ten times or more. The chain recombines TRBV6-1 with TRBJ1-2, with D tentatively TRBD1 (6 bases). Germline CDR1 MNHNS, CDR2 SASEGT. There are 17 residues in the CDR3. The V and J ends lost 6 bases and 2 bases respectively, with 22 bases between them. The chain's CDR3 is CASSYHPRDRMNYGYTF. The CDR3 region has the DNA TGTGCCAGCAGCTACCACCCTCGTGACAGGATGAACTATGGCTACACCTTC.

This clonotype was seen many times. The gene calls are TRBV14 and TRBJ1-1, with a tentative D call TRBD1 (5 bases). CDR3 length: 13 residues. CDR1 is SGHDN and CDR2 is FVKESK in the germline V gene. Trimming took off 4 bases at V and 1 base at J, with 7 bases between the two ends. CDR3 amino acids: CASSRRANTEAFF. The CDR3 DNA sequence: TGTGCCAGCAGCCGCAGGGCGAACACTGAAGCTTTCTTT.

The chain carries TRBV7-3 and TRBJ2-2; D could derive from TRBD1 or TRBD2 (5 bases each). The CDR3 spans 16 residues. CDR1 and CDR2 (germline): SGHTA, FQGTGA. Between the trimmed V and J ends, which lost 2 bases and 2 bases, there was a span of 12 bases. Here the CDR3 DNA reads TGTGCCAGCAGCTTATTTTCCAGGGACAACACCGGGGAGCTGTTTTTT. This translates into CASSLFSRDNTGELFF.

This clonotype occurred a few times. This chain connects TRBV28 to TRBJ1-5; 8 positions agree with TRBD1. This CDR3 has 16 amino acids. The V gene's germline CDR1 is MDHEN and CDR2 SYDVKM. V dropped 5 bases and J dropped 7; count of bases not matched to a gene: 13. The CDR3: CASSVQGGGDWQPQHF. As DNA, the CDR3 is TGTGCCAGCAGTGTACAGGGGGGGGGGGATTGGCAGCCCCAGCATTTT.

V is TRBV4-1 and J is TRBJ2-7; the match to TRBD2 covers 9 bases. The V gene's germline CDR1 is MGHRA and CDR2 YSYEKL. The CDR3 is made up of 16 amino acids. Trimming removed 0 bases from V and 4 bases from J; junction bases left unmatched: 7. This chain's CDR3 is CASSQDQFSGSYEQYF. Here the CDR3 DNA reads TGCGCCAGCAGCCAAGATCAGTTTAGCGGGAGTTACGAGCAGTACTTC.

The chain is built from TRBV20-1 and TRBJ2-3; 9 nucleotides match TRBD1. The CDR3 extends over 13 amino acids. The germline V gene has CDR1 DFQATT and CDR2 SNEGSKA (reference sequence). Losses at the gene ends were 6 bases for V and 6 bases for J; bases not matched to a gene: 7. The DNA of the CDR3 is TGCAGTGCCTCCGGGACAGGGATCGATACGCAGTATTTT. The encoded protein is CSASGTGIDTQYF.

This clonotype has only a few counts. This chain links TRBV12-3 or TRBV12-4 with TRBJ1-2; possibly TRBD1 for D (6 bases). The CDR3 loop spans 14 amino acids. Trimming took 8 bases from V and 2 from J, leaving 15 bases between them. CDR3 protein: CASDFRGTNYGYTF. As DNA, the CDR3 is TGTGCCAGCGACTTTAGGGGGACCAACTATGGCTACACCTTC.

This clonotype was counted at least ten times. The CDR3 protein is CASSGSPTGKELFF. The CDR3 bases are TGTGCCAGCAGTGGCAGCCCGACAGGGAAGGAGCTGTTTTTT. This chain links TRBV28 with TRBJ2-2; 7 bases line up with TRBD1. Trimming cost V 5 bases and J 10 bases; bases outside gene matches: 10. Germline CDR1 MDHEN, CDR2 SYDVKM. The length of the CDR3 is 14 residues. Full variable domain (missing parts from reference TRBV28 and TRBJ2-2): DVKVTQSSRYLVKRTGEKVFLECVQDMDHENMFWYRQDPGLGLRLIYFSYDVKMKEKGDIPEGYSVSREKKERFSLILESASTNQTSMYLCASSGSPTGKELFFGEGSRLTVL.

Only a few counts were recorded for this clonotype. The rearrangement uses TRBV6-2 or TRBV6-3 and TRBJ2-1, with D maybe TRBD1 (5 bases). Trimming removed 2 bases from V and 0 bases from J, with 23 bases in between. This CDR3 is built from 20 residues. Germline assignment: CDR1 MNHEY and CDR2 SVGEGT. CDR3 DNA: TGTGCCAGCAGTTACCTAGTTAGCCATGTAGGGGTGAGCTCCTACAATGAGCAGTTCTTC. Translation: CASSYLVSHVGVSSYNEQFF.

This clonotype was detected only a few times. The CDR3 here is CASSLDFGGTEAFF. As DNA, the CDR3 is TGTGCCAGCAGCTTAGATTTCGGGGGCACTGAAGCTTTCTTT. The J gene is TRBJ1-1, the V gene TRBV11-2; a weak D match, TRBD1 (5 bases). CDR3 length: 14 residues. The V and J ends lost 0 bases and 4 bases respectively, with 9 bases between them. Germline V CDR1 and CDR2: SGHAT, FQNNGV.

A few counts support this clonotype. The gene calls are TRBV28 and TRBJ2-3; TRBD2 matches at 10 bases. The CDR3 is 17 residues long. The trim removed 4 bases at V and 0 bases at J, leaving 7 bases unmatched. Germline V gene sequence: CDR1 MDHEN, CDR2 SYDVKM. The CDR3 DNA reads TGTGCCAGCAGTTCGATAGCGGGAGGTACTAGCACAGATACGCAGTATTTT. This encodes CASSSIAGGTSTDTQYF.

A few counts support this clonotype. This chain connects TRBV7-9 to TRBJ1-4; D gene ambiguous. V lost 1 base, J lost 7 bases, and 4 bases lay in between. Germline CDR1 reads SEHNR; CDR2 reads FQNEAQ (reference sequence). The CDR3 covers 12 residues. CDR3 residues: CASSLEGEKLFF. CDR3 coding DNA: TGTGCCAGCAGCTTAGAAGGTGAAAAACTGTTTTTT.

This clonotype has a handful of counts. V gene TRBV14 combines with J gene TRBJ1-1, with D unresolved. The germline V and J ends were trimmed by 1 base and 6 bases, with 12 bases remaining between them. Per germline, CDR1 SGHDN and CDR2 FVKESK. The CDR3 has 14 residues. CDR3 in amino acids: CASSQGTFWAEAFF. The CDR3 bases are TGTGCCAGCAGCCAAGGGACTTTCTGGGCTGAAGCTTTCTTT.

The rearrangement joins TRBV7-8 to TRBJ2-5; no definite D call. V lost 0 bases and J 3 bases, leaving 5 bases between the germline ends. This CDR3 spans 13 amino acids. Germline V gene sequence: CDR1 SGHVS, CDR2 FQNEAQ. CDR3 nucleotide sequence: TGTGCCAGCAGCTTAGCACCCAAAGAGACCCAGTACTTC. Residues: CASSLAPKETQYF.

Concerning this clonotype itself: With a much larger clone just one base away, this may be a read error. V and J are TRBV2 and TRBJ1-3; D unclear. The CDR3 runs to 11 residues. The germline V gene encodes CDR1 SNHLY and CDR2 FYNNEI. The CDR3: CVSSDRNTIYF. CDR3 in DNA: TGTGTCAGCAGTGATAGGAACACCATATATTTT.

This clonotype showed up many times. The chain combines TRBV7-8 with TRBJ2-3, with D hard to call. This CDR3 contains 13 residues. CDR1 and CDR2 from the germline V gene are SGHVS and FQNEAQ. V dropped 4 bases and J dropped 2 bases, with 7 bases sitting between them. In nucleotides, the CDR3 is TGTGCCAGCAGCTCCGGGTACACAGATACGCAGTATTTT. Translated: CASSSGYTDTQYF.

The table lists this clonotype with many counts. This chain joins TRBV14 and TRBJ1-2, with 8 bases fitting TRBD1. The length of the CDR3 is 16 residues. CDR1 and CDR2 (germline): SGHDN, FVKESK. Trimming removed 5 bases from V and 2 bases from J; junction bases left unmatched: 10. The CDR3 here is CASSSGRDRRNYGYTF. The CDR3 bases are TGTGCCAGCAGCTCGGGACGGGACAGGCGAAACTATGGCTACACCTTC.

The chain links TRBV13 to TRBJ1-3; possible D gene TRBD1, 6 bases. Germline V gene sequence: CDR1 PRHDT, CDR2 FYEKMQ (reference sequence). V was pared by 5 bases and J by 8 bases, with 16 bases between. The CDR3 loop spans 14 amino acids. The chain's CDR3 is CASSPPDRGDTIYF. The CDR3 nucleotides read TGTGCCAGCAGCCCCCCGGACAGAGGGGACACCATATATTTT.

The chain recombines TRBV28 with TRBJ2-3; weak D call: TRBD2 (5 bases). The CDR3 runs 13 residues. Trimming removed 3 bases from V and 1 base from J, with 5 bases in between. Per the germline V gene, CDR1 is MDHEN and CDR2 is SYDVKM. The DNA of the CDR3 is TGTGCCAGCAGTTTGCGGGGCACAGATACGCAGTATTTT. Encoded protein: CASSLRGTDTQYF.

Many counts were recorded for this clonotype. The V gene is TRBV25-1, the J gene TRBJ1-2; TRBD1 agrees at 7 bases. Germline assignment: CDR1 MGHDK and CDR2 SYGVNS. Trimming at V came to 4 bases and at J to 3 bases, leaving 8 bases not matched to a gene. The CDR3 length is 15 residues. This CDR3 is CASSGGRTGDYGYTF. For the CDR3, the DNA is TGTGCCAGCAGTGGGGGTCGGACAGGCGACTATGGCTACACCTTC.

This clonotype was counted ten times or more. The rearrangement joins TRBV28 to TRBJ2-2; a weak D match, TRBD1 (6 bases). V was clipped by 6 bases and J by 2 bases, with 10 bases between them. This CDR3 is 14 amino acids long. Germline V gene data show CDR1 as MDHEN and CDR2 as SYDVKM. CDR3 loop: CASSWTANTGELFF. CDR3 in DNA: TGTGCCAGCAGCTGGACAGCCAACACCGGGGAGCTGTTTTTT.

This clonotype was observed a few times. The CDR3 bases are TGTGCCAGCAGCTTATCAGGGGGTCTTAAGAATTGGTACGAGCAGTACTTC. It is translated as CASSLSGGLKNWYEQYF. The chain has TRBV7-9 and TRBJ2-7; TRBD1 matches 7 bases. This CDR3 is 17 amino acids long. Germline CDR1 is SEHNR and CDR2 is FQNEAQ (reference sequence). The trim removed 2 bases at V and 4 bases at J, leaving 14 bases unmatched.

This clonotype was observed at least ten times. The chain has TRBV29-1 and TRBJ2-6; TRBD1 aligns across 10 bases. Germline V gene sequence: CDR1 SQVTM, CDR2 ANQGSEA. CDR3 length: 17 amino acids. The V and J ends lost 6 bases and 0 bases, in that order; junction bases with no gene match: 8. For the CDR3, the DNA is TGCAGCGTGGCGGGACAGGGGTCGTCCTCTGGGGCCAACGTCCTGACTTTC. Encoded protein: CSVAGQGSSSGANVLTF.